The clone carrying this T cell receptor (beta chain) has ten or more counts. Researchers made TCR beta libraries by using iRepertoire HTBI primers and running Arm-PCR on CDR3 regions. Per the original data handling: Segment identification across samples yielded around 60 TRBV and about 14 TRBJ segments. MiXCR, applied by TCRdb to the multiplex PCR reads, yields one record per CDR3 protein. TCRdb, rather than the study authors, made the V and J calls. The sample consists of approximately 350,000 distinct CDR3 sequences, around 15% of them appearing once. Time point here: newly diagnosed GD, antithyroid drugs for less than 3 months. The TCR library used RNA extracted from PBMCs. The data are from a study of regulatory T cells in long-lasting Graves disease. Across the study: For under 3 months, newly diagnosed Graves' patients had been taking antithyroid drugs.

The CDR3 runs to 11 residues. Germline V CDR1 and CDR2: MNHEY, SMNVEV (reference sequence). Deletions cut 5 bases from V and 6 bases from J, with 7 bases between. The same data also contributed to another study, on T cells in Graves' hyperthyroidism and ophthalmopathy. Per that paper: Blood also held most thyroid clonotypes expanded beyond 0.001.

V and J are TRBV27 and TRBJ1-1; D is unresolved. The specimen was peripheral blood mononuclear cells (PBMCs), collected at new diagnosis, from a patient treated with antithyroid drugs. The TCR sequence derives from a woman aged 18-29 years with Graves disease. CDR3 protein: CASSKGSEAFF. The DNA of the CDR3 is TGTGCCAGCAGTAAAGGTTCTGAAGCTTTCTTT.